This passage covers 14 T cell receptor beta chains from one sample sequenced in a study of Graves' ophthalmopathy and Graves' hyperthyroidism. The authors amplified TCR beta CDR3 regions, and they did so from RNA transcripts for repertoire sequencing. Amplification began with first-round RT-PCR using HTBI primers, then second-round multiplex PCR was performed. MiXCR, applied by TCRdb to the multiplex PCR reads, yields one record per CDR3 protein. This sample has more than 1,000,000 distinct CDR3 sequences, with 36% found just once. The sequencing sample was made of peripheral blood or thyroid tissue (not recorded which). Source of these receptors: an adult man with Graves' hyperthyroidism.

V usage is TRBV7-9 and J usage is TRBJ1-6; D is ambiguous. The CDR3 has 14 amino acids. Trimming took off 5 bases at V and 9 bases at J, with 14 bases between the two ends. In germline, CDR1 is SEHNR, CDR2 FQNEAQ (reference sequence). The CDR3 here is CASSLRTRGSPLHF. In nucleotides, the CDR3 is TGTGCCAGCAGCCTAAGGACCCGGGGTTCACCCCTCCACTTT.

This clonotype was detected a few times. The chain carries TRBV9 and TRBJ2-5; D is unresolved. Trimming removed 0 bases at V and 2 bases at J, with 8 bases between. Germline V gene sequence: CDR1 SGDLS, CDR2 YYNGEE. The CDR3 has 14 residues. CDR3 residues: CASSVGLFQETQYF. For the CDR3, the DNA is TGTGCCAGCAGCGTAGGGCTCTTTCAAGAGACCCAGTACTTC.

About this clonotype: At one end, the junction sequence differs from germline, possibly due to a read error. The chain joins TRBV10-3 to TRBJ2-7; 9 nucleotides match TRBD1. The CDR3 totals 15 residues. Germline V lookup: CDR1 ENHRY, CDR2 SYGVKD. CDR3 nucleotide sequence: TGTGCCAGCAGTCGCGCCCCGGGACAGGGTTCCGAGCAGTACTTC. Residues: CASSRAPGQGSEQYF.

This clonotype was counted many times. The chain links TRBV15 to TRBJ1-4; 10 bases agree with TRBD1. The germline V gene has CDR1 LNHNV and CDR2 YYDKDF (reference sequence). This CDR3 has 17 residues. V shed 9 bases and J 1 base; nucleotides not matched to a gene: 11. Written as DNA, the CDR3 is TGTGCCACGACCGGGACAGGGGAACTAGGAACTAATGAAAAACTGTTTTTT. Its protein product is CATTGTGELGTNEKLFF.

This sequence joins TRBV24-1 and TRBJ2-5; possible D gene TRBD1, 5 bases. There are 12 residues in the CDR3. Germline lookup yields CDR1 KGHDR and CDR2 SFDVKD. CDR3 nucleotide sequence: TGTGCTAGTGATTCGACAGTTGAGACCCAGTACTTC. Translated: CASDSTVETQYF.

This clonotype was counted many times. DNA of the CDR3: TGTGCCATCAGAACCATGAACACTGAAGCTTTCTTT. This translates into CAIRTMNTEAFF. V is TRBV10-3 and J is TRBJ1-1; D unresolved. V lost 6 bases to trimming and J lost 0 bases, with 5 bases between them. In germline, CDR1 is ENHRY, CDR2 SYGVKD. The CDR3 runs 12 residues.

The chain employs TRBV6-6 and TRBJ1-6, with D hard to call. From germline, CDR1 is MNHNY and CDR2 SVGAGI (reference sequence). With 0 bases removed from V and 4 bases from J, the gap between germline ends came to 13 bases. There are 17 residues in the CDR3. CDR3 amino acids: CASSYSAFRNYNSPLHF. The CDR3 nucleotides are TGTGCCAGCAGTTACTCGGCTTTTAGGAATTATAATTCACCCCTCCACTTT.

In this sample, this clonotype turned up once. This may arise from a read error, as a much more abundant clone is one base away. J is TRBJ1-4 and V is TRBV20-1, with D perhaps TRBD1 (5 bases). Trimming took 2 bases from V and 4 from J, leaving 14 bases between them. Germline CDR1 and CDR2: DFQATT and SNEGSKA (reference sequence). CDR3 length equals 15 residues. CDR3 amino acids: CSARSSQRGNEKLFF. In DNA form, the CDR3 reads TGCAGTGCTAGATCCTCACAGAGGGGTAATGAAAAACTGTTTTTT.

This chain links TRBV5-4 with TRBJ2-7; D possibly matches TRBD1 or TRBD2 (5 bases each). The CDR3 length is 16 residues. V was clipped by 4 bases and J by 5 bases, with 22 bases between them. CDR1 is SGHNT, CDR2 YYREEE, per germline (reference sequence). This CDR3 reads CASSEHPGRYLNEQYF. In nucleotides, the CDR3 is TGTGCCAGCAGCGAGCACCCGGGGCGGTATCTCAACGAGCAGTACTTC.

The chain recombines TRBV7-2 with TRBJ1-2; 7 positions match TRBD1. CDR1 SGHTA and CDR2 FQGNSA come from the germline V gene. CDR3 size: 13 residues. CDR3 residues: CARAFQGGYGYTF. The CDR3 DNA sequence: TGTGCTAGAGCTTTTCAGGGGGGGTATGGCTACACCTTC.

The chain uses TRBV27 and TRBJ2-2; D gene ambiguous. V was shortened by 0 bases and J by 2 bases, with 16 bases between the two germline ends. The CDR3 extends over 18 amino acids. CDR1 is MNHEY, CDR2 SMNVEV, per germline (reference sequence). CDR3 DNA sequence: TGTGCCAGCAGTTTATCCGTGGTTATCGGAGACAACACCGGGGAGCTGTTTTTT. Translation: CASSLSVVIGDNTGELFF.

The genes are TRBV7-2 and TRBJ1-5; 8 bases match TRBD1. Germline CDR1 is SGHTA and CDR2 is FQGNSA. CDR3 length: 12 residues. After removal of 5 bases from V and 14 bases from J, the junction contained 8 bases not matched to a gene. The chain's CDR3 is CASSRDRSYEHF. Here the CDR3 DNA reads TGTGCCAGCAGCCGGGACAGGTCCTACGAGCATTTT.

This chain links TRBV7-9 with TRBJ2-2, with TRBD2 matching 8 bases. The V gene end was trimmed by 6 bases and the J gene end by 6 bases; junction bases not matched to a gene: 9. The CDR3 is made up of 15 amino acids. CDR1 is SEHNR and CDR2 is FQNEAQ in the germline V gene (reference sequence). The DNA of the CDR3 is TGTGCCAGCAGTCGAGCGGGAGCCCGGCCCGGGGAGCTGTTTTTT. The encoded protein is CASSRAGARPGELFF.

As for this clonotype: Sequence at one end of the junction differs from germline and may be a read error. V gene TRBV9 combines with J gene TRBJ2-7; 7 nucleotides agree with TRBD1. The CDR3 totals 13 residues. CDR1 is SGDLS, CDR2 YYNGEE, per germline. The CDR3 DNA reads TGCGCCAGCAGCCGGGACAGATTTGGCGAGCAGTACTTC. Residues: CASSRDRFGEQYF. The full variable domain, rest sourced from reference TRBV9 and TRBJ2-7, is DSGVTQTPKHLITATGQRVTLRCSPRSGDLSVYWYQQSLDQGLQFLIQYYNGEERAKGNILERFSAQQFPDLHSELNLSSLELGDSALYFCASSRDRFGEQYFGPGTRLTVT.